The clone carrying this T cell receptor beta chain was recorded a few times. This record belongs to a study of blood T cell repertoires in COVID-19. Study-wide background: T cells, B-cell-depleted T cells, or PBMCs supplied cDNA or gDNA.

Repertoires were generated with immunoSEQ multiplex PCR, while TCRdb's copy carries only in-frame clones and drops some. The sample lists a few hundred thousand clones, approximately 91% occurring once. V was clipped by 3 bases and J by 1 base, with 12 bases between them. The germline V gene has CDR1 SGDLS and CDR2 YYNGEE. The CDR3 contains 15 residues. Adults between about 18 and 89 years of age took part from 20 to 25 US areas. Cohort placement rested on clinical history that participants reported themselves. The rearrangement uses TRBV9 and TRBJ2-3, with a weak D call TRBD2 (7 bases). This clonotype originated in a woman aged 40 to 50 who had recovered from COVID-19. The source material was PBMCs or T cells enriched from blood (not recorded which). This CDR3 reads CASSDIGGGTDTQYF. The CDR3 DNA reads as TGTGCCAGCAGCGATATAGGGGGGGGCACAGATACGCAGTATTTT.